A single sample is the source of the 20 T cell receptor beta chains below, sequenced in a study of memory CD4+ T cells and cytomegalovirus serostatus. The sort gate was single viable CD3+CD4+CD8-CD45RO+ cells for memory CD4+ T cells. Assay used: immunoSEQ multiplex PCR; TCRdb lists only in-frame clones, some missing. Of some 50,000 clones detected, roughly 73% appear once; the ten largest clones hold roughly 0.6%. Sample: memory CD4+ T cells from blood. These receptors originate from an adult in good health and CMV-seronegative.

The chain carries TRBV9 and TRBJ2-1; TRBD2 agrees at 16 bases. V lost 5 bases, J lost 9 bases, and 5 bases stayed unmatched. CDR1 is SGDLS, CDR2 YYNGEE, per germline. The CDR3 totals 15 residues. DNA for the CDR3: TGTGCCAGCAGGCCGGGACTAGCGGGGGGGCGTGAGCAGTTCTTC. It translates to CASRPGLAGGREQFF.

The rearrangement joins TRBV21-1 to TRBJ1-6; TRBD1 is taken as the D call from the table, unchecked against the DNA. TRBV21-1 is described as a pseudogene. The CDR3 extends over 20 amino acids. CDR3 sequence (DNA): TGTGCCAGCAGCAAAGCGCCTCATGAGCAGGGATTAACCTATAATTCACCCCTCCACTTT. Translating it yields CASSKAPHEQGLTYNSPLHF.

The rearrangement uses TRBV10-3 and TRBJ2-7, with D possibly being TRBD1 (6 bases). The CDR3 is 15 amino acids. Trimming pared 6 bases from V and 3 bases from J, leaving 18 bases between. CDR1 and CDR2 (germline): ENHRY, SYGVKD. The DNA for the CDR3 is TGTGCCATCAGCAAACGGACAGATAAAGGCTACGAGCAGTACTTC. Its translation is CAISKRTDKGYEQYF.

The rearrangement joins TRBV7-9 to TRBJ1-1, with 7 bases identical to TRBD1. The germline V gene encodes CDR1 SEHNR and CDR2 FQNEAQ (reference sequence). V lost 5 bases, J lost 3 bases, and 15 bases stayed unmatched. This CDR3 comprises 17 residues. The CDR3 spells CASSPQGGTNVYTEAFF. The CDR3 DNA is TGTGCCAGCAGCCCCCAGGGGGGCACGAACGTGTACACTGAAGCTTTCTTT.

The chain recombines TRBV29-1 with TRBJ2-1; TRBD1 matches at 7 bases. The junction had 13 bases not matched to a gene; V was cut back by 7 bases and J by 7 bases. The CDR3 contains 14 residues. From germline, CDR1 is SQVTM and CDR2 ANQGSEA. CDR3 residues: CSGDDRVARNEQFF. CDR3 nucleotides: TGCAGCGGGGACGACAGGGTGGCTAGGAATGAGCAGTTCTTC.

To note about this clone: Other DNA sequences within the sample encode an identical CDR3. The rearrangement uses TRBV30 and TRBJ1-1, with D maybe TRBD1 (5 bases). Trimming removed 0 bases from V and 3 bases from J, with 11 bases in between. CDR3 size: 14 residues. Germline CDR1 and CDR2: GTSNPN and SVGIG (reference sequence). CDR3 sequence (DNA): TGTGCCTGGAGTGTACTCGGGGGTTACACTGAAGCTTTCTTT. This sequence encodes CAWSVLGGYTEAFF.

The genes are TRBV5-1 and TRBJ2-1, with TRBD2 as a possible D gene (5 bases). Germline-derived CDR1 and CDR2 are SGHRS and YFSETQ. The CDR3 is 17 residues long. V was cut by 3 bases and J by 3 bases, with 19 bases left in between. The CDR3 protein is CASSSGLVTMVYNEQFF. The CDR3, as DNA: TGCGCCAGCAGCTCGGGGTTGGTGACGATGGTCTACAATGAGCAGTTCTTC.

This clone was detected only a few times. V gene TRBV5-1 combines with J gene TRBJ1-3; D possibly corresponds to TRBD1 (5 bases). In germline, CDR1 is SGHRS, CDR2 YFSETQ. This CDR3 region has 16 residues. Trimming pared 4 bases from V and 0 bases from J, leaving 14 bases between. CDR3 DNA: TGCGCCAGCAGCCAGCTAGGGACTGACTCTGGAAACACCATATATTTT. Its translation is CASSQLGTDSGNTIYF.

This clone has just a few counts. The chain joins TRBV5-1 to TRBJ1-1, with 7 bases lining up with TRBD1. Germline loops: CDR1 SGHRS, CDR2 YFSETQ. V dropped 4 bases and J dropped 2; count of bases not matched to a gene: 5. CDR3 length equals 14 residues. The DNA of the CDR3 is TGCGCCAGCAGCGGAAGGGACAGAAACACTGAAGCTTTCTTT. Translated: CASSGRDRNTEAFF.

The chain has TRBV5-4 and TRBJ1-2; 8 bases line up with TRBD1. Looked up from germline, CDR1 is SGHNT and CDR2 is YYREEE (reference sequence). This CDR3 spans 14 amino acids. The V gene end was trimmed by 4 bases and the J gene end by 7 bases; junction bases not matched to a gene: 9. Here the CDR3 DNA reads TGTGCCAGCAGCGAGACCCAGGGGGCGTTTGGCTACACCTTC. As protein: CASSETQGAFGYTF.

The V gene is TRBV27, the J gene TRBJ2-6, with D uncertain. The V gene's germline CDR1 is MNHEY and CDR2 SMNVEV (reference sequence). Trimming took 1 base from V and 4 from J, leaving 5 bases between them. The CDR3 is 14 residues long. CDR3 bases: TGTGCCAGCAGTTTATTCTCAGGGGCCAACGTCCTGACTTTC. This sequence encodes CASSLFSGANVLTF.

The chain combines TRBV6-6 with TRBJ1-3, with no clear D. The CDR3 spans 14 residues. Germline V lookup: CDR1 MNHNY, CDR2 SVGAGI (reference sequence). V was trimmed by 5 bases and J by 0 bases, leaving 8 bases between them. CDR3 DNA sequence: TGTGCCAGCAGTACCGTTAACTCTGGAAACACCATATATTTT. Its translation: CASSTVNSGNTIYF.

This clone was observed a few times. The chain recombines TRBV14 with TRBJ2-1, with 10 bases aligning to TRBD2. The CDR3 sequence is 15 residues long. CDR1 is SGHDN, CDR2 FVKESK, per germline. V shed 5 bases and J 10 bases; nucleotides not matched to a gene: 11. CDR3 loop: CASSEIAGGPLEQFF. The CDR3 DNA reads as TGTGCCAGCAGCGAAATAGCGGGGGGCCCCCTGGAGCAGTTCTTC.

This rearrangement joins TRBV7-2 to TRBJ1-2; 9 bases match TRBD1. Germline V gene lookup returns CDR1 SGHTA and CDR2 FQGNSA. After removal of 5 bases from V and 6 bases from J, the junction contained 4 bases not matched to a gene. The length of the CDR3 is 13 residues. CDR3 nucleotide sequence: TGTGCCAGCAGCCCGGACAGGGGAGATGGCTACACCTTC. It specifies CASSPDRGDGYTF. The full variable domain, completed using reference TRBV7-2 and TRBJ1-2, is GAGVSQSPSNKVTEKGKDVELRCDPISGHTALYWYRQSLGQGLEFLIYFQGNSAPDKSGLPSDRFSAERTGGSVSTLTIQRTQQEDSAVYLCASSPDRGDGYTFGSGTRLTVV.

In this sample, this clone turned up a few times. This chain joins TRBV6-5 and TRBJ1-6, with D tentatively TRBD1 (5 bases). Between the trimmed V and J ends, which lost 6 bases and 6 bases, there was a span of 15 bases. CDR1 is MNHEY, CDR2 SVGAGI, per germline. This CDR3 spans 15 amino acids. The CDR3 DNA reads TGTGCCAGCAGAGCCCAAGGGACGGTTAATTCACCCCTCCACTTT. This gives the protein CASRAQGTVNSPLHF.

The chain couples TRBV4-2 to TRBJ1-4; D may be TRBD1 (5 bases). This CDR3 comprises 16 residues. With 1 base removed from V and 3 bases from J, the gap between germline ends came to 12 bases. In germline, CDR1 is LGHNA, CDR2 YNFKEQ. The CDR3 DNA is TGTGCCAGCAGCCAAGCCCTGGGGGATTCTAATGAAAAACTGTTTTTT. This translates into CASSQALGDSNEKLFF.

This clone was observed a single time. The CDR3 protein is CASSRGDRGRFNEQFF. In nucleotides, the CDR3 is TGTGCCAGCAGCCGCGGGGACAGGGGGCGATTCAATGAGCAGTTCTTC. This sequence joins TRBV7-9 and TRBJ2-1; 12 bases fit TRBD1. This CDR3 is built from 16 residues. Per the germline V gene, CDR1 is SEHNR and CDR2 is FQNEAQ (reference sequence). The V and J ends lost 5 bases and 6 bases, in that order; junction bases with no gene match: 8. Supplemented by reference TRBV7-9 and TRBJ2-1, the full variable domain reads DTGVSQNPRHKITKRGQNVTFRCDPISEHNRLYWYRQTLGQGPEFLTYFQNEAQLEKSRLLSDRFSAERPKGSFSTLEIQRTEQGDSAMYLCASSRGDRGRFNEQFFGPGTRLTVL.

The V call is TRBV28, the J call TRBJ1-2; no clear D gene. Germline V gives CDR1 MDHEN, CDR2 SYDVKM. This CDR3 spans 14 amino acids. V was pared by 10 bases and J by 0 bases, with 15 bases between. The CDR3: CATRTQRANYGYTF. The CDR3 bases are TGTGCCACCAGGACCCAACGAGCTAACTATGGCTACACCTTC.

The V gene is TRBV5-1, the J gene TRBJ2-7; 8 bases are a match to TRBD2. The V and J ends lost 3 bases and 3 bases, in that order; junction bases with no gene match: 8. Germline assignment: CDR1 SGHRS and CDR2 YFSETQ. There are 15 residues in the CDR3. The chain's CDR3 is CASSSDPGTSYEQYF. The DNA for the CDR3 is TGCGCCAGCAGCTCGGACCCCGGGACTAGCTACGAGCAGTACTTC. The entire variable domain, with the rest obtained from reference TRBV5-1 and TRBJ2-7, is as follows: KAGVTQTPRYLIKTRGQQVTLSCSPISGHRSVSWYQQTPGQGLQFLFEYFSETQRNKGNFPGRFSGRQFSNSRSEMNVSTLELGDSALYLCASSSDPGTSYEQYFGPGTRLTVT.

This chain joins TRBV5-1 and TRBJ1-2; D not certain. The CDR3 covers 14 residues. Germline V gene data show CDR1 as SGHRS and CDR2 as YFSETQ. The ends were cut back, 0 bases at V and 8 bases at J, with 14 bases in the middle. The CDR3 is CASSLDQDLRGYTF. CDR3 DNA: TGCGCCAGCAGCTTGGACCAGGACCTTCGGGGCTACACCTTC.